These 3 T cell receptor beta chains were all obtained from the same sample, sequenced in a study of shared clonotypes between healthy human individuals. Only in-frame clones appear in the TCRdb table, and some are missing; sequencing was by immunoSEQ multiplex PCR. The top ten clones hold over 20% of a sample with around 120,000 clones, around 71% of them seen once. Sequencing was carried out using memory CD8+ T cells sorted from blood. Specified subset: CD45RO+ cells pooled with CCR7-negative TemRA cells. Source of these receptors: a woman in her thirties in good health.

In this sample, this clone turned up a few times. The chain employs TRBV7-2 and TRBJ2-1; 7 nucleotides line up with TRBD1. CDR1 and CDR2 (germline): SGHTA, FQGNSA. The CDR3 is 15 residues long. The trim removed 5 bases at V and 0 bases at J, leaving 4 bases unmatched. The CDR3: CASSQYRGSYNEQFF. The CDR3 coding sequence is TGTGCCAGCAGCCAATACAGGGGCTCCTACAATGAGCAGTTCTTC.

The chain couples TRBV7-6 to TRBJ2-1; TRBD1 agrees at 10 bases. The germline gives CDR1 SGHVS, CDR2 FNYEAQ. This CDR3 comprises 15 residues. The ends lost 4 bases at V and 0 bases at J; junction bases unmatched: 0. The CDR3 DNA is TGTGCCAGCAGCTGGGACAGGGGCTCCTACAATGAGCAGTTCTTC. Its protein is CASSWDRGSYNEQFF.

A word on this clone: A read error is possible here, since a much larger clone lies one base away. Other DNA sequences in the sample encode the same CDR3. This chain connects TRBV14 to TRBJ2-3, with D possibly being TRBD1 (6 bases). This CDR3 has 14 amino acids. V lost 1 base and J 3 bases, leaving 8 bases between the germline ends. Germline V CDR1 and CDR2: SGHDN, FVKESK. This CDR3 is CASSQGTVTDTQYF. The CDR3 region has the DNA TGTGCCAGCAGCCAAGGGACAGTTACAGATACGCAGTATTTT.